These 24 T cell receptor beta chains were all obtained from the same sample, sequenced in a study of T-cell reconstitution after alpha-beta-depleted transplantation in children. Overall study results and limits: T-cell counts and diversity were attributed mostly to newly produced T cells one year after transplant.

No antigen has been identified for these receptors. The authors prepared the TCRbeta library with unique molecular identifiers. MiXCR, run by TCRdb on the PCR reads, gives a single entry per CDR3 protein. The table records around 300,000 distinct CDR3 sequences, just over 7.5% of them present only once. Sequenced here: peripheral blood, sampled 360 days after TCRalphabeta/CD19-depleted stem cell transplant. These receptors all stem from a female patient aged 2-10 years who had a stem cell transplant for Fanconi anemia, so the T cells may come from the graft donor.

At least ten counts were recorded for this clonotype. Here the CDR3 reads CASSPGGSPTDTQYF. In DNA, the CDR3 is TGTGCCAGCAGTCCAGGGGGCTCCCCCACAGATACGCAGTATTTT. The V call is TRBV12-3 or TRBV12-4, the J call TRBJ2-3; 8 bases map to TRBD1. V dropped 5 bases and J dropped 2; count of bases not matched to a gene: 6. The CDR3 runs to 15 residues.

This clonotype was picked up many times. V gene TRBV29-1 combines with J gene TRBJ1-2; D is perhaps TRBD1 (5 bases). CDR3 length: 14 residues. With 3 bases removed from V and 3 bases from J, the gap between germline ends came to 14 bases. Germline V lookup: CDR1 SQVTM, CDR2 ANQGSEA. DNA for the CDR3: TGCAGCGTTGACCCCTTAGAGGGGCACTATGGCTACACCTTC. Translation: CSVDPLEGHYGYTF.

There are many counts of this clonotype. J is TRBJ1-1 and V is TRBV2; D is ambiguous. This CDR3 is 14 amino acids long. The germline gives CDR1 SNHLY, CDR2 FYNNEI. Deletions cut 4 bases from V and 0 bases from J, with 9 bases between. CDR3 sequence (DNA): TGTGCCAGCAGTGGACCTACTTTGAACACTGAAGCTTTCTTT. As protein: CASSGPTLNTEAFF. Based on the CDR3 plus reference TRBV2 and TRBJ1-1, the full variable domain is EPEVTQTPSHQVTQMGQEVILRCVPISNHLYFYWYRQILGQKVEFLVSFYNNEISEKSEIFDDQFSVERPDGSNFTLKIRSTKLEDSAMYFCASSGPTLNTEAFFGQGTRLTVV.

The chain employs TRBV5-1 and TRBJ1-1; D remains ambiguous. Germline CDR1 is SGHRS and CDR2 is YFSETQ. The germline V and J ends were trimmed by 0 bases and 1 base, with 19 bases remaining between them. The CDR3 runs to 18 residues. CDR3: CASSLDIRGFAGNTEAFF. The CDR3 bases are TGCGCCAGCAGCTTGGATATAAGAGGGTTCGCGGGGAACACTGAAGCTTTCTTT.

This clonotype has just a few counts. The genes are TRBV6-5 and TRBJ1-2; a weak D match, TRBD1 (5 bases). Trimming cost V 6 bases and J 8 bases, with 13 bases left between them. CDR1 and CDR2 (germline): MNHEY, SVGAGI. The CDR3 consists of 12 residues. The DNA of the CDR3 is TGTGCCAGCAGAAACCGACAGTCCGGCTACACCTTC. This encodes CASRNRQSGYTF.

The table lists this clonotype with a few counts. This CDR3 is CASSPTSSSYNEQFF. Here the CDR3 DNA reads TGTGCCAGCAGCCCCACTAGCAGTTCCTACAATGAGCAGTTCTTC. The V and J genes are TRBV11-2 and TRBJ2-1; D is possibly TRBD2 (6 bases). V lost 5 bases and J 1 base, leaving 12 bases between the germline ends. Germline-derived CDR1 and CDR2 are SGHAT and FQNNGV. This CDR3 has 15 residues.

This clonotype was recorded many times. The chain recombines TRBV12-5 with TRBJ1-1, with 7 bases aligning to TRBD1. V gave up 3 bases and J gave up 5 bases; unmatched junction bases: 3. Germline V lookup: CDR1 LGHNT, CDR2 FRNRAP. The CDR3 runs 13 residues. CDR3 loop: CASGFGTATEAFF. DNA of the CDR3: TGTGCTAGTGGTTTTGGGACAGCGACTGAAGCTTTCTTT.

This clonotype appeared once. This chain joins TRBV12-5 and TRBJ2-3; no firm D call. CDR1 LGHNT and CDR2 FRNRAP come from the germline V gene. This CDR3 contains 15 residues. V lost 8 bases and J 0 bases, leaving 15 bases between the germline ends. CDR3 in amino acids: CASCAGISSTDTQYF. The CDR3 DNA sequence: TGTGCTAGTTGCGCTGGGATTTCTAGCACAGATACGCAGTATTTT. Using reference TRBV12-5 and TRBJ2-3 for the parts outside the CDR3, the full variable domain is DARVTQTPRHKVTEMGQEVTMRCQPILGHNTVFWYRQTMMQGLELLAYFRNRAPLDDSGMPKDRFSAEMPDATLATLKIQPSEPRDSAVYFCASCAGISSTDTQYFGPGTRLTVL.

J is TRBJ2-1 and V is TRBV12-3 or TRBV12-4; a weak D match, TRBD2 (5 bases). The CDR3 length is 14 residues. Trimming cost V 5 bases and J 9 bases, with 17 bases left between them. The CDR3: CASSQAYLAAEQFF. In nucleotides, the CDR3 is TGTGCCAGCAGTCAAGCATACCTAGCAGCTGAGCAGTTCTTC.

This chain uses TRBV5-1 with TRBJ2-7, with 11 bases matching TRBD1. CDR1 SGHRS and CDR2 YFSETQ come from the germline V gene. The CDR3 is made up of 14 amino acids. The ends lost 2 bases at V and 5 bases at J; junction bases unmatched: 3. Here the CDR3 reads CASSLGTGGNEQYF. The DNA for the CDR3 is TGCGCCAGCAGCTTAGGGACAGGGGGTAACGAGCAGTACTTC.

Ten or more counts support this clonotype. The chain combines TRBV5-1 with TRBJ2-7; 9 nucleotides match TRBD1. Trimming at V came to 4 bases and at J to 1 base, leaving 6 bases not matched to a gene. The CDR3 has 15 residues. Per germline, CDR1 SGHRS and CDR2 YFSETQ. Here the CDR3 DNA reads TGCGCCAGCAGCCCTGGGACAGGGAGGTCCTACGAGCAGTACTTC. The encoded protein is CASSPGTGRSYEQYF.

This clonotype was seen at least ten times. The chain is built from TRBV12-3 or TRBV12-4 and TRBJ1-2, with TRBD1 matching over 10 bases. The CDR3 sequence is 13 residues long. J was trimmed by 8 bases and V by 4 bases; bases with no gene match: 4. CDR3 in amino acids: CASSYDRGRGYTF. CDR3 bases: TGTGCCAGCAGTTACGACAGGGGGCGCGGCTACACCTTC.

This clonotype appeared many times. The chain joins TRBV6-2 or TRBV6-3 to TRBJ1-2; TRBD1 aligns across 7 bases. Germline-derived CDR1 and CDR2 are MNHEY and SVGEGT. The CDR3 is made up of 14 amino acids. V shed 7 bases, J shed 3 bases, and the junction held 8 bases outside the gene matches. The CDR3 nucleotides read TGTGCCAGCATGACTATAACAGGGGACTATGGCTACACCTTC. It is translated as CASMTITGDYGYTF.

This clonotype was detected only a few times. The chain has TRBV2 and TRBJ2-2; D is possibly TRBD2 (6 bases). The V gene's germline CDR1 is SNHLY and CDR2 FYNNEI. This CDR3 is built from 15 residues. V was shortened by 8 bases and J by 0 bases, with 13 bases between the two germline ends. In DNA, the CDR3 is TGTGCCAGCTCGCGGGGCCCATCGAACACCGGGGAGCTGTTTTTT. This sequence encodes CASSRGPSNTGELFF.

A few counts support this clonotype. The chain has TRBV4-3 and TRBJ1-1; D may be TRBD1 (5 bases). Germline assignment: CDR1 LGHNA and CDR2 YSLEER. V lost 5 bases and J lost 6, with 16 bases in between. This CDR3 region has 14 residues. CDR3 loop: CASSTPGARSEAFF. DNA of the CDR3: TGCGCCAGCAGCACACCCGGGGCACGTTCTGAAGCTTTCTTT.

CDR3: CASSLWGTRDTDTQYF. CDR3 DNA sequence: TGTGCCAGCAGCTTATGGGGGACTAGGGACACAGATACGCAGTATTTT. The V call is TRBV11-2, the J call TRBJ2-3; 8 nucleotides line up with TRBD2. CDR1 is SGHAT, CDR2 FQNNGV, per germline. This CDR3 has 16 residues. V gave up 2 bases and J gave up 2 bases; unmatched junction bases: 6.

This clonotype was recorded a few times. The CDR3 region has the DNA TGTGCCAGCAGCTTAGACGTGGGGACCCAGTACTTC. As protein: CASSLDVGTQYF. The rearrangement uses TRBV7-2 and TRBJ2-5, with unresolved D. The V end was cut by 1 base, the J end by 7 bases, with 7 bases between. This CDR3 contains 12 residues. From germline, CDR1 is SGHTA and CDR2 FQGNSA.

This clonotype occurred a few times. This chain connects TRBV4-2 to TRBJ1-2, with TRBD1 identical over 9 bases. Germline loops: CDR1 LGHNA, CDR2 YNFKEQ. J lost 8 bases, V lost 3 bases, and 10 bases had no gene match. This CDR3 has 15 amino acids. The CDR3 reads CASSQETTGGRGYTF. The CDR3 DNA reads TGTGCCAGCAGCCAGGAGACGACAGGGGGTAGGGGCTACACCTTC.

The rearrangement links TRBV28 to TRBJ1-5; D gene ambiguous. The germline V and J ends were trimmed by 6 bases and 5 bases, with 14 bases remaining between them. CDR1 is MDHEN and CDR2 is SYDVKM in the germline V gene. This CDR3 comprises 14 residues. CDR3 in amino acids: CASSPTAPYQPQHF. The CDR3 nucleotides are TGTGCCAGCAGCCCGACGGCACCCTATCAGCCCCAGCATTTT.

In DNA form, the CDR3 reads TGTGCCAGCAGCTTAGCCCCTCTCTCCTACGAGCAGTACTTC. Its protein product is CASSLAPLSYEQYF. V usage is TRBV7-8 and J usage is TRBJ2-7; D remains ambiguous. Germline CDR1 SGHVS, CDR2 FQNEAQ. CDR3 length equals 14 residues. The V end was cut by 0 bases, the J end by 0 bases, with 6 bases between.

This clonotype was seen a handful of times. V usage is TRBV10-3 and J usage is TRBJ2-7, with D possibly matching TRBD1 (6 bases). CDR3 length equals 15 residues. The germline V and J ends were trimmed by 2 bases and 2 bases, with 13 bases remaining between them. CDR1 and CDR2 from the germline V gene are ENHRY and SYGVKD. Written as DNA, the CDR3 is TGTGCCATCAGTGAGCAGCAGGGGCTAACCTACGAGCAGTACTTC. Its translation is CAISEQQGLTYEQYF.

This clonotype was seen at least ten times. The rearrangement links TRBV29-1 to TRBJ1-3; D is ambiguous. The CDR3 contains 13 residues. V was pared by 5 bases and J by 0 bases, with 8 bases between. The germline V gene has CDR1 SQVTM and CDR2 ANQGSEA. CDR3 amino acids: CSVSMSSGNTIYF. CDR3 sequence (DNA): TGCAGCGTTTCGATGAGCTCTGGAAACACCATATATTTT. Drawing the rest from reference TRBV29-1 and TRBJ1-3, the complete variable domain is SAVISQKPSRDICQRGTSLTIQCQVDSQVTMMFWYRQQPGQSLTLIATANQGSEATYESGFVIDKFPISRPNLTFSTLTVSNMSPEDSSIYLCSVSMSSGNTIYFGEGSWLTVV.

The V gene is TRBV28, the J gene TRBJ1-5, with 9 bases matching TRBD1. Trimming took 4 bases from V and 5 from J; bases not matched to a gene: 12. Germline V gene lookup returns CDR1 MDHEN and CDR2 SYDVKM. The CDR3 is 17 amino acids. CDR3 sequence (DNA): TGTGCCAGCAGTTCCCGGACAGGGGCGAGGGAATATCAGCCCCAGCATTTT. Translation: CASSSRTGAREYQPQHF.

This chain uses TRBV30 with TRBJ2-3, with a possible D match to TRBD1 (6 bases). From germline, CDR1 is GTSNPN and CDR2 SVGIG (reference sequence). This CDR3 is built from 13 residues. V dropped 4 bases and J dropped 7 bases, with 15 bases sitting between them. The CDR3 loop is CAWTGTPQNTQYF. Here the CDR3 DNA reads TGTGCCTGGACCGGGACACCACAGAATACGCAGTATTTT.